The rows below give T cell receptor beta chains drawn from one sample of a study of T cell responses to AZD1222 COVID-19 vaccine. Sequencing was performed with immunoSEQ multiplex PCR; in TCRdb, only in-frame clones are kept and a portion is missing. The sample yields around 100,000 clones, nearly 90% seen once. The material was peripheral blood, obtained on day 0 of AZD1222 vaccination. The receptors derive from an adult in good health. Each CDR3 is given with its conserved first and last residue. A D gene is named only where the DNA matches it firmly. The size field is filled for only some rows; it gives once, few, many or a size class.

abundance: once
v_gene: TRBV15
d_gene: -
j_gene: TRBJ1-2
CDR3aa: CATTPHFNYGYTF
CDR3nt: TGTGCCACCACACCCCATTTTAACTATGGCTACACCTTC

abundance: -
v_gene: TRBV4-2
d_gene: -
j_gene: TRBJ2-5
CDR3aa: CASSQTLPIGGRYRGETQYF
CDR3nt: TGTGCCAGCAGCCAAACGCTGCCCATTGGAGGAAGATATAGGGGAGAGACCCAGTACTTC

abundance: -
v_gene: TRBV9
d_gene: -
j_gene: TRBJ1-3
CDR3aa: CASSVGWGDSGNTIYF
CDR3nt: TGTGCCAGCAGCGTAGGATGGGGGGACTCTGGAAACACCATATATTTT

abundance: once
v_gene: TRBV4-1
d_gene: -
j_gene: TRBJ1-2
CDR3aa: CASSHPTQEQNYGYTF
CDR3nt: TGCGCCAGCAGCCACCCCACACAGGAACAGAACTATGGCTACACCTTC

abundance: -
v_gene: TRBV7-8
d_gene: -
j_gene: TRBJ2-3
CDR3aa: CASSLYVSGVGTDTQYF
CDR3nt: TGTGCCAGCAGCTTGTATGTCTCGGGGGTGGGCACAGATACGCAGTATTTT

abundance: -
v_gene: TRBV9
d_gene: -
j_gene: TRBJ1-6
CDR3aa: CASSVGGHYNSPLHF
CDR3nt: TGTGCCAGCAGCGTAGGGGGGCACTATAATTCACCCCTCCACTTT

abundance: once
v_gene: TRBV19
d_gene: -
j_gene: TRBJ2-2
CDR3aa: CAGSRAPNTGELFF
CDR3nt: TGTGCCGGAAGCCGTGCCCCGAACACCGGGGAGCTGTTTTTT

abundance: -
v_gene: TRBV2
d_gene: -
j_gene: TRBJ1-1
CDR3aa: CASYGTENTEAFF
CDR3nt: TGTGCCAGCTACGGGACGGAGAACACTGAAGCTTTCTTT

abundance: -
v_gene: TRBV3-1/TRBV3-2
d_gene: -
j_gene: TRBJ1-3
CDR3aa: CASSRTVGNTIYF
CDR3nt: TGTGCCAGCAGCCGGACTGTGGGAAACACCATATATTTT

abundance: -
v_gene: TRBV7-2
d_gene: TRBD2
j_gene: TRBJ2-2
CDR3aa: CASSPGLAMAGELFF
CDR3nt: TGTGCCAGCAGCCCGGGACTAGCAATGGCCGGGGAGCTGTTTTTT

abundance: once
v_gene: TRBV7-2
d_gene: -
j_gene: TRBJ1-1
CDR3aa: CASSLGHRVNTEAFF
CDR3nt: TGTGCCAGCAGCTTGGGGCATCGGGTGAACACTGAAGCTTTCTTT

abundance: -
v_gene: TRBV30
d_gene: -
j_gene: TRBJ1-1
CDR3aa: CAWSVPGRGTEAFF
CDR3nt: TGTGCCTGGAGTGTACCCGGGCGTGGGACTGAAGCTTTCTTT

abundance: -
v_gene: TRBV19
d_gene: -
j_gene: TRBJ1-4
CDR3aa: CASSIGGLEEKLFF
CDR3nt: TGTGCCAGTAGTATCGGGGGGTTAGAGGAAAAACTGTTTTTT

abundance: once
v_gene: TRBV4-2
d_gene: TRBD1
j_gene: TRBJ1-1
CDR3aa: CASSQGQGPSEAFF
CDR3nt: TGTGCCAGCAGCCAAGGACAGGGGCCTTCTGAAGCTTTCTTT

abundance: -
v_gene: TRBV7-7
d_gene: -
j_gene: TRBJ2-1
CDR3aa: CASSSPGGPQFF
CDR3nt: TGTGCTAGCAGTTCCCCCGGGGGCCCGCAGTTCTTC

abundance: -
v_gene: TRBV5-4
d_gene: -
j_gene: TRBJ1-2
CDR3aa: CASSPGHPNYGYTF
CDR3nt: TGTGCCAGCAGCCCAGGGCACCCGAACTATGGCTACACCTTC

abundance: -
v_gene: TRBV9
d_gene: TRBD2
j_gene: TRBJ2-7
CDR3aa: CASSVGGASDEQYF
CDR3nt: TGTGCCAGCAGCGTCGGGGGGGCGAGCGACGAGCAGTACTTC

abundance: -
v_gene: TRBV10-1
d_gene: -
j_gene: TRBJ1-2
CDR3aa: CASSDLTGRIGYTF
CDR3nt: TGCGCCAGCAGCGACCTAACAGGGAGGATTGGCTACACCTTC

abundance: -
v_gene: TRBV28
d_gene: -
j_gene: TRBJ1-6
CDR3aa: CASSLAGINSPLHF
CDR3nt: TGTGCCAGCAGTTTAGCGGGGATTAATTCACCCCTCCACTTT

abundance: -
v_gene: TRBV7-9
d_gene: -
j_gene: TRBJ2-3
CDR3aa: CASSPRTGRESADTQYF
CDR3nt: TGTGCCAGCAGCCCTCGGACAGGGAGGGAAAGTGCAGATACGCAGTATTTT

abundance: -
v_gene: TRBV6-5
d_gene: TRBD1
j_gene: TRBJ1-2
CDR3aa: CASSFDRVYGYTF
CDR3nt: TGTGCCAGCAGCTTCGACAGGGTCTATGGCTACACCTTC

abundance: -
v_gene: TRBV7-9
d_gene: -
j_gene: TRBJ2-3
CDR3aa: CASSGGAVAPDTQYF
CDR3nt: TGTGCCAGCAGCGGGGGTGCGGTGGCCCCAGATACGCAGTATTTT

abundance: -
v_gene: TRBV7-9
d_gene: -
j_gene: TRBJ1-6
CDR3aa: CASTDSPRSPLHF
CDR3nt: TGTGCCAGCACCGATAGCCCCCGGTCACCCCTCCACTTT

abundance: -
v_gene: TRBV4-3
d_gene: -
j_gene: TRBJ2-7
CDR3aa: CASSQDGGVLSEQYF
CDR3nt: TGCGCCAGCAGCCAAGATGGCGGGGTTTTGAGCGAGCAGTACTTC

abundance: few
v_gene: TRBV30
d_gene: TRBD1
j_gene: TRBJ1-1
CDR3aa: CAWNAGTGNTEAFF
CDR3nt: TGTGCCTGGAACGCCGGGACAGGGAACACTGAAGCTTTCTTT